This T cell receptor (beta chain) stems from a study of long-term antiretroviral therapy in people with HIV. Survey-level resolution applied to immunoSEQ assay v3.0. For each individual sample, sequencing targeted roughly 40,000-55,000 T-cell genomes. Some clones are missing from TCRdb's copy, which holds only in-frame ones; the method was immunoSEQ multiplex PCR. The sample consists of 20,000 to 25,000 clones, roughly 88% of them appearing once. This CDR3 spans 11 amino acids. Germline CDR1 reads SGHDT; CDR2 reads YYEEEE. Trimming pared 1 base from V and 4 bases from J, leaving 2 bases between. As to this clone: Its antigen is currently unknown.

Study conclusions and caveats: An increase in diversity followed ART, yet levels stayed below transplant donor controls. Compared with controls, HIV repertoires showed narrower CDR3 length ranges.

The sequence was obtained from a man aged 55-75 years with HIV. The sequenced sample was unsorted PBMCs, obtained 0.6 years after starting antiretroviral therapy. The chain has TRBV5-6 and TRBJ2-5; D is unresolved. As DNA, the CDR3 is TGTGCCAGCAGCTTGTTAGAGACCCAGTACTTC. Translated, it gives CASSLLETQYF.